This TCR beta chain was sequenced during a study of blood T cell repertoires in COVID-19. Between the trimmed V and J ends, which lost 2 bases and 2 bases, there was a span of 15 bases. CDR3 length: 16 amino acids. Germline CDR1 KGHSH, CDR2 LQKENI. The assay was immunoSEQ multiplex PCR, and TCRdb's table has in-frame clones only and misses some. Seen here are under 75,000 clones, 88% observed once, and the top ten hold roughly 2.4%. The sequencing sample was made of peripheral blood. The origin of this receptor is a human donor in a cohort sampled during active COVID-19. V is TRBV18 and J is TRBJ1-2; perhaps TRBD1 as D (5 bases). The CDR3 nucleotides read TGTGCCAGCTCACCAGTCGGGGGTTTGGGAAACTATGGCTACACCTTC. It is translated as CASSPVGGLGNYGYTF.